This T cell receptor beta chain was sequenced for a study of blood T cell repertoires in COVID-19. Study-wide context: Donors in the United States, Italy and Spain gave samples during acute or convalescent COVID-19.

In Seattle, patients joined the study during active infection and were tracked longitudinally. CDR3 size: 20 residues. Trimming at V came to 2 bases and at J to 4 bases, leaving 14 bases not matched to a gene. Germline CDR1 is SGHRS and CDR2 is YFSETQ. In the source study's methods: It was from reference gene primer amplification that nucleated cell counts were estimated. Repertoires were generated with immunoSEQ multiplex PCR, while TCRdb's copy carries only in-frame clones and drops some. The V and J calls and clone size were taken over from that table, and D and trimming were inferred from the DNA. The sample carries around 170,000 clones, about four fifths recorded once.

The clonotype comes from a woman in her 70s with COVID-19, enrolled during active disease. Material: peripheral blood. The rearrangement links TRBV5-1 to TRBJ2-1, with 14 bases lining up with TRBD2. This chain's CDR3 is CASSFLTLRTSGRRYNEQFF. CDR3 nucleotides: TGCGCCAGCAGCTTTCTCACCTTAAGGACTAGCGGGAGGCGGTACAATGAGCAGTTCTTC.